The sequence of this TCR beta chain was determined in a study of control samples from healthy donors and cancer patients. Germline lookup yields CDR1 MNHEY and CDR2 SMNVEV (reference sequence). The V and J ends lost 3 bases and 5 bases, in that order; junction bases with no gene match: 6. The CDR3 has 15 amino acids. TCRdb's copy holds only in-frame clones and misses some; the assay was immunoSEQ multiplex PCR. The sample has 140,000 or so clones; about 95% are singletons. The receptor's source is a man aged 60 to 69 with colorectal cancer. Source material: PBMCs. The chain recombines TRBV27 with TRBJ1-2; 10 positions match TRBD1. The CDR3 nucleotides read TGTGCCAGCAGTTTTGGGGACAGGGGATGGTATGGCTACACCTTC. Its translation is CASSFGDRGWYGYTF.